This T cell receptor (beta chain) was obtained from a study of immune evolution from preneoplasia to lung adenocarcinoma. Study-wide findings and caveats: From normal lung to invasive adenocarcinoma, top clone frequencies appeared to decrease.

Histologic diagnosis was independently verified by two lung pathologists. The germline V and J ends were trimmed by 1 base and 1 base, with 8 bases remaining between them. CDR1 MGHRA and CDR2 YSYEKL come from the germline V gene. The CDR3 sequence is 15 residues long. Using immunoSEQ multiplex PCR, the repertoire was profiled, and TCRdb retains in-frame clones only, with some absent. The sample shows roughly 7,900 clones, around 80% of them seen only once. Details on this clone: What it binds is not known.

This sequence joins TRBV4-1 and TRBJ1-3; D is possibly TRBD1 (5 bases). Sequenced material: FFPE adjacent normal lung tissue. This sequence originates from a person aged 70 to 79 with lung adenocarcinoma. This CDR3 is CASSQVAGSGNTIYF. The CDR3 DNA follows: TGCGCCAGCAGCCAAGTAGCAGGGTCTGGAAACACCATATATTTT.